Sequencing of this TCR beta chain was carried out in a study of blood T cell repertoires in COVID-19. Looking at the study overall: Whether acute or convalescent, the COVID-19 samples came from the United States, Italy and Spain. T cells, B-cell-depleted T cells, or PBMCs supplied cDNA or gDNA.

Germline CDR1 is SQVTM and CDR2 is ANQGSEA. The CDR3 runs 13 residues. Trimming at V came to 5 bases and at J to 1 base, leaving 4 bases not matched to a gene. TCRdb's table, derived via immunoSEQ multiplex PCR, lists solely in-frame clones and lacks some. The data show 350,000 or so clones, around 82% seen once. The sequencing sample was made of peripheral blood. The chain links TRBV29-1 to TRBJ1-1, with 7 bases aligning to TRBD1. The clonotype was recovered from a man aged 25-45 years with active or convalescent COVID-19. CDR3 sequence (DNA): TGCAGCGTTCGACAGGGCCGGAACACTGAAGCTTTCTTT. Translation gives CSVRQGRNTEAFF.